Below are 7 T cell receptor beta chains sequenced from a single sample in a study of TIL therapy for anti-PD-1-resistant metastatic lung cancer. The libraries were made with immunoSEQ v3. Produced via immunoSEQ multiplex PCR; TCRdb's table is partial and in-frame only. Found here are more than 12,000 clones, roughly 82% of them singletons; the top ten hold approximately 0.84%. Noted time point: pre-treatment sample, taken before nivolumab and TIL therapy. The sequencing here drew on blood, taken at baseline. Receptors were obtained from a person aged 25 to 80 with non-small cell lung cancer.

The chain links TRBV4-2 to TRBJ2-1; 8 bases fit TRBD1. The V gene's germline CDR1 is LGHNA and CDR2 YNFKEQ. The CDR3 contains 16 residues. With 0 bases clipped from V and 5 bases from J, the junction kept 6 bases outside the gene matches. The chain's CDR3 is CASSQDSQGAHNEQFF. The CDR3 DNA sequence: TGTGCCAGCAGCCAAGATTCCCAGGGGGCCCACAATGAGCAGTTCTTC.

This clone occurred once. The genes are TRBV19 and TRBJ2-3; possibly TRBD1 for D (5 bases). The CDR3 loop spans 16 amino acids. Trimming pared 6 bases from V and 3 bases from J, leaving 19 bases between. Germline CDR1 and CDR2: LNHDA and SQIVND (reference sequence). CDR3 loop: CASSPGRGVVTDTQYF. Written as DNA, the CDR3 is TGTGCCAGTAGCCCAGGGCGCGGCGTGGTTACAGATACGCAGTATTTT.

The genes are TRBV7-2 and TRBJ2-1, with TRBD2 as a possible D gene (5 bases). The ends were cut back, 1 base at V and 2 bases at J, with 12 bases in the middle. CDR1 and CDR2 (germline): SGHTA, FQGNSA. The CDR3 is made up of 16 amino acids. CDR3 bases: TGTGCCAGCAGCTTAGTCGGGGAAAGTGCCTACAATGAGCAGTTCTTC. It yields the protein CASSLVGESAYNEQFF.

The CDR3 DNA sequence: TGTGCCAGCAGTGAAATCGGACAGGGAGACTATGGCTACACCTTC. Its protein is CASSEIGQGDYGYTF. V and J are TRBV6-1 and TRBJ1-2; TRBD1 aligns across 8 bases. The germline V gene encodes CDR1 MNHNS and CDR2 SASEGT. The trim removed 2 bases at V and 3 bases at J, leaving 5 bases unmatched. This CDR3 has 15 residues.

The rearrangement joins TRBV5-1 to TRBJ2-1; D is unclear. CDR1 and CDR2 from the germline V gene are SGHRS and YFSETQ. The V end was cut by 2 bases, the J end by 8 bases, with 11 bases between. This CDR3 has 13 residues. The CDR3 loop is CASSFGDRDEQFF. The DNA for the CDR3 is TGCGCCAGCAGCTTCGGCGATCGGGATGAGCAGTTCTTC.

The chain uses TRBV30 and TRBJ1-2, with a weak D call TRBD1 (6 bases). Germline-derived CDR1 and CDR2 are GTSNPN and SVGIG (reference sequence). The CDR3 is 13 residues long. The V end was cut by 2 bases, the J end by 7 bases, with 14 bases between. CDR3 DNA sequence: TGTGCCTGGAGTTTATTGGGGGGCGGTGGCTACACCTTC. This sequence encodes CAWSLLGGGGYTF.

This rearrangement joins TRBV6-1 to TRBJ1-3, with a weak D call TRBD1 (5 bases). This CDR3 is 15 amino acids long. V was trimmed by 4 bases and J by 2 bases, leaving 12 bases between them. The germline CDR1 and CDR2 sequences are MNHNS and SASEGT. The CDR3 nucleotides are TGTGCCAGCAGTGCTCAGGGTGCGGCTGGAAACACCATATATTTT. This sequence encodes CASSAQGAAGNTIYF.